The 24 T cell receptor beta chains in this list originate from one sample, sequenced in a study of T-cell reconstitution after alpha-beta-depleted transplantation in children. A library of TCRbeta sequences, prepared with unique molecular identifiers, was generated. TCRdb re-analysed the PCR reads in MiXCR, keeping a single row per CDR3 protein. Here the sample spans 200,000 or so distinct CDR3 sequences, 6.3% being singletons. The sample was PBMCs, taken before TCRalphabeta/CD19-depleted stem cell transplant. Receptors originate from a girl under three years old with combined immunodeficiency, due to receive a stem cell transplant.

There are a few counts of this clonotype. This chain links TRBV6-5 with TRBJ2-2; 11 positions agree with TRBD2. Germline V CDR1 and CDR2: MNHEY, SVGAGI. The CDR3 has 17 residues. The J segment lost 7 bases and the V segment lost 1 base, leaving 8 bases of the junction unmatched. For the CDR3, the DNA is TGTGCCAGCAGTTACTTTCCTAGCGGGGGGATCATCGGGGAGCTGTTTTTT. This translates into CASSYFPSGGIIGELFF.

This clonotype showed up many times. V usage is TRBV6-5 and J usage is TRBJ2-7; D possibly corresponds to TRBD2 (7 bases). V was trimmed by 1 base and J by 2 bases, leaving 18 bases between them. The CDR3 sequence is 17 residues long. Germline CDR1 reads MNHEY; CDR2 reads SVGAGI. The CDR3 sequence: CASSYYFIRGGTYEQYF. Here the CDR3 DNA reads TGTGCCAGCAGTTACTACTTCATCCGCGGGGGCACCTACGAGCAGTACTTC.

This clonotype has ten or more counts. The rearrangement joins TRBV20-1 to TRBJ2-7; D possibly matches TRBD1 or TRBD2 (5 bases each). The CDR3 loop spans 11 amino acids. V was pared by 3 bases and J by 11 bases, with 14 bases between. Per the germline V gene, CDR1 is DFQATT and CDR2 is SNEGSKA (reference sequence). The CDR3 DNA reads TGCAGTGCTAGGACCGGGGCCCATGAGTACTTC. Translated, it gives CSARTGAHEYF.

This clonotype has a count of ten or more. The CDR3 is CSGGHTNYNEQFF. In DNA form, the CDR3 reads TGCAGTGGGGGGCATACTAACTACAATGAGCAGTTCTTC. The chain couples TRBV20-1 to TRBJ2-1, with D possibly being TRBD1 (6 bases). Germline V gene lookup returns CDR1 DFQATT and CDR2 SNEGSKA (reference sequence). The ends were cut back, 7 bases at V and 3 bases at J, with 13 bases in the middle. The CDR3 totals 13 residues.

This clonotype was picked up many times. V and J are TRBV4-1 and TRBJ2-1; D not certain. The CDR3 sequence is 12 residues long. Germline CDR1 is MGHRA and CDR2 is YSYEKL. V lost 3 bases and J lost 12, with 12 bases in between. In DNA, the CDR3 is TGCGCCAGCAGCCATCCCATCGGTAGGCAGTTCTTC. This sequence encodes CASSHPIGRQFF.

There are many counts of this clonotype. This sequence joins TRBV9 and TRBJ2-4, with TRBD1 identical over 7 bases. Germline loops: CDR1 SGDLS, CDR2 YYNGEE. This CDR3 comprises 14 residues. J gave up 12 bases and V 4 bases, and 13 bases lay outside the gene matches. The CDR3 here is CASSQTGSIRDQYF. The CDR3 DNA follows: TGTGCCAGCAGCCAGACAGGGTCCATAAGGGATCAGTACTTC. The whole variable domain, remainder taken from reference TRBV9 and TRBJ2-4, is DSGVTQTPKHLITATGQRVTLRCSPRSGDLSVYWYQQSLDQGLQFLIQYYNGEERAKGNILERFSAQQFPDLHSELNLSSLELGDSALYFCASSQTGSIRDQYFGAGTRLSVL.

This clonotype came up many times. The chain recombines TRBV6-1 with TRBJ2-7; TRBD1 or TRBD2 may be the D gene (7 bases each). The CDR3 has 16 amino acids. V was pared by 4 bases and J by 1 base, with 17 bases between. Per the germline V gene, CDR1 is MNHNS and CDR2 is SASEGT. Here the CDR3 reads CASSARGQGGSYEQYF. The CDR3 coding sequence is TGTGCCAGCAGTGCGCGAGGGCAGGGGGGGTCCTACGAGCAGTACTTC.

This clonotype was seen a single time. The V and J genes are TRBV11-2 and TRBJ2-4, with 7 bases identical to TRBD1. CDR3 length equals 18 residues. V gave up 4 bases and J gave up 1 base; unmatched junction bases: 13. Germline V lookup: CDR1 SGHAT, CDR2 FQNNGV. The CDR3 reads CASSSPTGARRAKNIQYF. DNA of the CDR3: TGTGCCAGCAGCTCACCCACAGGGGCCCGCAGGGCCAAAAACATTCAGTACTTC. The complete variable domain, with remaining parts taken from reference TRBV11-2 and TRBJ2-4, reads EAGVAQSPRYKIIEKRQSVAFWCNPISGHATLYWYQQILGQGPKLLIQFQNNGVVDDSQLPKDRFSAERLKGVDSTLKIQPAKLEDSAVYLCASSSPTGARRAKNIQYFGAGTRLSVL.

This clonotype was seen ten or more times. This chain links TRBV25-1 with TRBJ2-3, with 8 bases aligning to TRBD2. The CDR3 spans 15 residues. V was pared by 5 bases and J by 2 bases, with 6 bases of the junction left unmatched. From germline, CDR1 is MGHDK and CDR2 SYGVNS. The CDR3 DNA follows: TGTGCCAGCAGTATTAGCGGGGCGTCCACAGATACGCAGTATTTT. This codes for CASSISGASTDTQYF.

Ten or more counts support this clonotype. The V call is TRBV7-9, the J call TRBJ1-6, with D unresolved. The CDR3 consists of 17 residues. Germline CDR1 SEHNR, CDR2 FQNEAQ (reference sequence). Between the trimmed V and J ends, which lost 4 bases and 6 bases, there was a span of 19 bases. In nucleotides, the CDR3 is TGTGCCAGCAGCTCCTTTGGGAGCTCCCGTATTAATTCACCCCTCCACTTT. Amino acids: CASSSFGSSRINSPLHF.

The chain is built from TRBV7-9 and TRBJ1-2; possible D gene TRBD1, 6 bases. Germline values: CDR1 SEHNR, CDR2 FQNEAQ (reference sequence). V was cut by 2 bases and J by 4 bases, with 8 bases left in between. The CDR3 consists of 13 residues. CDR3 amino acids: CASSLQDSYGYTF. The CDR3 region has the DNA TGTGCCAGCAGCTTACAGGACAGCTATGGCTACACCTTC.

This clonotype showed up many times. CDR3 nucleotides: TGCAGTGCTAGTAAGGGACGGTTGAACACTGAAGCTTTCTTT. Protein product: CSASKGRLNTEAFF. This chain connects TRBV20-1 to TRBJ1-1, with D possibly TRBD1 on 5 matching bases. The CDR3 runs 14 residues. Looked up from germline, CDR1 is DFQATT and CDR2 is SNEGSKA (reference sequence). V shed 3 bases and J shed 0 bases, with 11 bases lying between them.

This clonotype came up a few times. The rearrangement joins TRBV9 to TRBJ2-7; 10 bases map to TRBD2. The CDR3 totals 14 residues. CDR1 is SGDLS and CDR2 is YYNGEE in the germline V gene. Trimming at V came to 4 bases and at J to 3 bases, leaving 4 bases not matched to a gene. The DNA of the CDR3 is TGTGCCAGCAGCTTAGGGACTAGCGACTACGAGCAGTACTTC. Translating gives CASSLGTSDYEQYF. Together with reference TRBV9 and TRBJ2-7, the CDR3 gives the full variable domain: DSGVTQTPKHLITATGQRVTLRCSPRSGDLSVYWYQQSLDQGLQFLIQYYNGEERAKGNILERFSAQQFPDLHSELNLSSLELGDSALYFCASSLGTSDYEQYFGPGTRLTVT.

This clonotype was detected many times. The chain is built from TRBV27 and TRBJ2-3, with TRBD1 matching 7 bases. V was pared by 1 base and J by 0 bases, with 4 bases of the junction left unmatched. CDR1 MNHEY and CDR2 SMNVEV come from the germline V gene (reference sequence). The CDR3 length is 16 residues. The CDR3 reads CASSLLGTASTDTQYF. CDR3 DNA: TGTGCCAGCAGTTTATTAGGGACAGCTAGCACAGATACGCAGTATTTT.

This clonotype was detected ten times or more. This rearrangement joins TRBV7-2 to TRBJ2-3; D is undetermined. This CDR3 spans 13 amino acids. Trimming left V 5 bases short and J 6 bases short, with 12 bases between. The germline V gene has CDR1 SGHTA and CDR2 FQGNSA. The DNA of the CDR3 is TGTGCCAGCAGCCCCCCGTTCCAGGATACGCAGTATTTT. It is translated as CASSPPFQDTQYF.

This clonotype was counted at least ten times. The gene calls are TRBV5-1 and TRBJ2-1; tentative D call: TRBD2 (6 bases). Germline V CDR1 and CDR2: SGHRS, YFSETQ. The CDR3 covers 12 residues. Trimming pared 3 bases from V and 8 bases from J, leaving 9 bases between. CDR3 amino acids: CASSWGVYEQFF. CDR3 nucleotide sequence: TGCGCCAGCAGCTGGGGGGTGTATGAGCAGTTCTTC.

In its sample, this clonotype was seen many times. V is TRBV10-3 and J is TRBJ1-5, with a weak D call TRBD1 (5 bases). The CDR3 is 18 amino acids. Germline V lookup: CDR1 ENHRY, CDR2 SYGVKD. V lost 1 base and J 0 bases, leaving 16 bases between the germline ends. DNA of the CDR3: TGTGCCATCAGTGAGTGGAACTGGGACGGGCCTAGCAATCAGCCCCAGCATTTT. It is translated as CAISEWNWDGPSNQPQHF.

This clonotype was seen only a few times. This chain connects TRBV15 to TRBJ1-2, with TRBD1 matching 7 bases. From germline, CDR1 is LNHNV and CDR2 YYDKDF (reference sequence). The CDR3 runs to 15 residues. After removal of 0 bases from V and 8 bases from J, the junction contained 9 bases not matched to a gene. DNA of the CDR3: TGTGCCACCAGCAGAGAGAGGAGGGGGCTTAGGGGCTACACCTTC. Amino acids: CATSRERRGLRGYTF. Together with reference TRBV15 and TRBJ1-2, the CDR3 gives the full variable domain: DAMVIQNPRYQVTQFGKPVTLSCSQTLNHNVMYWYQQKSSQAPKLLFHYYDKDFNNEADTPDNFQSRRPNTSFCFLDIRSPGLGDTAMYLCATSRERRGLRGYTFGSGTRLTVV.

This clonotype was observed at least ten times. The rearrangement links TRBV5-6 to TRBJ2-7, with TRBD2 as a possible D gene (5 bases). Germline V CDR1 and CDR2: SGHDT, YYEEEE. V was shortened by 0 bases and J by 4 bases, with 14 bases between the two germline ends. The CDR3 is 15 residues long. The CDR3 DNA sequence: TGTGCCAGCAGCTTGGGAGGGCCCCCGCTTTACGAGCAGTACTTC. This sequence encodes CASSLGGPPLYEQYF.

This clonotype has a count of ten or more. DNA for the CDR3: TGTGCCAGCAGCTTCGGACAGCCTAGCTATGGCTACACCTTC. Amino acids: CASSFGQPSYGYTF. J is TRBJ1-2 and V is TRBV7-2; D might be TRBD1 (6 bases). The CDR3 has 14 residues. Germline V lookup: CDR1 SGHTA, CDR2 FQGNSA. V was shortened by 3 bases and J by 4 bases, with 12 bases between the two germline ends.

The rearrangement links TRBV6-2 or TRBV6-3 to TRBJ1-2; D perhaps matches TRBD1 (5 bases). The V end lost 6 bases, the J end lost 0 bases, and 8 bases lay between the germline ends. The V gene's germline CDR1 is MNHEY and CDR2 SVGEGT. CDR3 length: 13 amino acids. The CDR3 DNA reads as TGTGCCAGCAGGGGGCCAGCTAACTATGGCTACACCTTC. It translates to CASRGPANYGYTF.

At least ten counts were recorded for this clonotype. This chain joins TRBV12-3 or TRBV12-4 and TRBJ1-5, with a possible D match to TRBD1 (5 bases). This CDR3 is 14 amino acids long. The ends were cut back, 8 bases at V and 7 bases at J, with 18 bases in the middle. The CDR3 spells CASRQGQGGQPQHF. CDR3 nucleotide sequence: TGTGCCAGCCGCCAAGGGCAGGGAGGACAGCCCCAGCATTTT.

This clonotype was recorded a few times. V usage is TRBV24-1 and J usage is TRBJ1-2, with 8 bases lining up with TRBD1. CDR3 length: 14 residues. J was trimmed by 4 bases and V by 4 bases; bases with no gene match: 4. Germline loops: CDR1 KGHDR, CDR2 SFDVKD. The CDR3 region has the DNA TGTGCCACCAGTGACCCCGGACAGGGCTATGGCTACACCTTC. It translates to CATSDPGQGYGYTF.

This clonotype has ten or more counts. The CDR3 is CASSLAGLAGWVSYF. In DNA form, the CDR3 reads TGTGCCAGCAGCTTAGCTGGACTAGCGGGATGGGTGTCGTACTTC. The chain is built from TRBV7-2 and TRBJ2-7, with 12 positions matching TRBD2. Germline V gene lookup returns CDR1 SGHTA and CDR2 FQGNSA. After removal of 0 bases from V and 12 bases from J, the junction contained 9 bases not matched to a gene. This CDR3 region has 15 residues.